This T cell receptor beta chain was recorded in a study of metastatic and nonmetastatic thyroid tumors. Whole-study context: Thyroid patients, malignant and benign, had repertoires compared across blood and tumor or nodule tissue. Overall study findings and caveats: Patients with malignant thyroid tumors reportedly had significantly higher TCR beta diversity than those with benign nodules, in blood and tumor.

Every patient underwent thyroid surgery untreated. In the source study's methods: The study's classifier, a distant-metastasis tool for papillary thyroid cancer, was built using CDR3 differences across clinicopathological groups. TCRdb re-called clones via MiXCR from the PCR reads. The V and J calls were determined by TCRdb, not by the authors. The table has more than 20,000 clones, roughly a quarter seen once; the top ten hold 12%. This clone was counted ten times or more. The antigen remains unidentified. What was sequenced was tumor tissue. The receptor comes from a male donor with papillary thyroid cancer or a benign thyroid nodule (not recorded which). Some clones in this sample may be carry-over from other donors' samples.

As DNA, the CDR3 is TGCAGCGTTGAGGGGGGGCCTGGAAACACCATATATTTT. Its protein is CSVEGGPGNTIYF. The chain joins TRBV29-1 to TRBJ1-3; D perhaps matches TRBD1 (6 bases). Germline V lookup: CDR1 SQVTM, CDR2 ANQGSEA. This CDR3 is built from 13 residues. The V and J ends lost 3 bases and 2 bases respectively, with 8 bases between them. Looking up the rest from reference TRBV29-1 and TRBJ1-3 gives the full variable domain: SAVISQKPSRDICQRGTSLTIQCQVDSQVTMMFWYRQQPGQSLTLIATANQGSEATYESGFVIDKFPISRPNLTFSTLTVSNMSPEDSSIYLCSVEGGPGNTIYFGEGSWLTVV.